This TCR beta chain was documented in a study of ipilimumab plus nivolumab after autologous stem cell transplantation. Turning to the study itself: A median of about eight nivolumab and 4 to 6 ipilimumab doses were given.

The ends were cut back, 5 bases at V and 2 bases at J, with 16 bases in the middle. Germline V gene lookup returns CDR1 MGHRA and CDR2 YSYEKL. The CDR3 loop spans 16 amino acids. Starting 14 to 28 days after autologous transplant, ipilimumab 1 mg/kg was given. Through week 26, nivolumab 3 mg/kg IV was given weeks 1, 4, 7, 10, then biweekly. Sequencing was performed with immunoSEQ multiplex PCR; in TCRdb, only in-frame clones are kept and a portion is missing. There are more than 12,000 clones in the sample; roughly 79% occur only once, and about 9.4% lies in the top ten. The sample was PBMCs, taken in a trial of ipilimumab plus nivolumab as post-transplant consolidation. This sequence was found in a male donor with primary mediastinal lymphoma. The chain recombines TRBV4-1 with TRBJ2-1; the D is unclear. CDR3: CASSSPGTAPYNEQFF. Here the CDR3 DNA reads TGCGCCAGCAGCTCACCTGGCACGGCCCCCTACAATGAGCAGTTCTTC.